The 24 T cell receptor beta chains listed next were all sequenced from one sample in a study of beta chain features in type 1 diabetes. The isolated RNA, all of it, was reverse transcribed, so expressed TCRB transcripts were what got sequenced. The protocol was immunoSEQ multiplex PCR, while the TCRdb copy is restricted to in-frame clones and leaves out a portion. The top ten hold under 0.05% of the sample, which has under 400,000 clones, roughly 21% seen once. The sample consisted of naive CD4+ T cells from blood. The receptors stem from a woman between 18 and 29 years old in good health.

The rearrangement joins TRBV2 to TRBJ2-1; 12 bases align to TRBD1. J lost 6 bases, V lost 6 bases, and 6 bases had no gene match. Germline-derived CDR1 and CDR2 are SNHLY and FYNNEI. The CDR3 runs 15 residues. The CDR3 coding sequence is TGTGCCAGCAGCGTGGGACAGGGGGCCCTCAATGAGCAGTTCTTC. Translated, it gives CASSVGQGALNEQFF.

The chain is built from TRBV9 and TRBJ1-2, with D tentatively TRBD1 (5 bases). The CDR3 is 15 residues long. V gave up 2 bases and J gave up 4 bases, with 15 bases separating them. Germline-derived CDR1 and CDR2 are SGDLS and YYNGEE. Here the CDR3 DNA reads TGTGCCAGCAGCGTCACAGATCAGGGTTTCTATGGCTACACCTTC. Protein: CASSVTDQGFYGYTF.

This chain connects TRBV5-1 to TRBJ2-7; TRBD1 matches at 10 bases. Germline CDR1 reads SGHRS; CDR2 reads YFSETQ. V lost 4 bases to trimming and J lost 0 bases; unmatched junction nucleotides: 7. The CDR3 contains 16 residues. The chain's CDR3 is CASSRTGTGDSYEQYF. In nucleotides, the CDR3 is TGCGCCAGCAGCCGTACCGGGACAGGGGACTCCTACGAGCAGTACTTC. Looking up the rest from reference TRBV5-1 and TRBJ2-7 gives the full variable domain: KAGVTQTPRYLIKTRGQQVTLSCSPISGHRSVSWYQQTPGQGLQFLFEYFSETQRNKGNFPGRFSGRQFSNSRSEMNVSTLELGDSALYLCASSRTGTGDSYEQYFGPGTRLTVT.

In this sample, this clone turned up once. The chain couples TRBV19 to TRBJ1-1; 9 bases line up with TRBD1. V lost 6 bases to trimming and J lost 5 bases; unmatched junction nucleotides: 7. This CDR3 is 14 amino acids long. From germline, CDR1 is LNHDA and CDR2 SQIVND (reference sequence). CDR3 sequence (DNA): TGTGCCAGTAGCACGGACAGGGGCTGGACTGAAGCTTTCTTT. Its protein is CASSTDRGWTEAFF.

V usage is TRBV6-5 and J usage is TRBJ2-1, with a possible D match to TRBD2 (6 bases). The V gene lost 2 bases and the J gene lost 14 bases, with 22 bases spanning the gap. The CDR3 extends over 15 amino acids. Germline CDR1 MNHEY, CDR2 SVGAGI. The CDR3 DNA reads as TGTGCCAGCAGTTACGACGGGTGGCTCGGGGGTATTGAGTTCTTC. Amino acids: CASSYDGWLGGIEFF.

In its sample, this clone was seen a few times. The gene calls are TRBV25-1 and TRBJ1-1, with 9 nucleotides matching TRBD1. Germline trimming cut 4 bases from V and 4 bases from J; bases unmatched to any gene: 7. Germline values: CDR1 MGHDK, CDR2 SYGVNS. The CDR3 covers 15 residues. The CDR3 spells CASSGWTGVSTEAFF. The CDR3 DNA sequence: TGTGCCAGCAGTGGATGGACAGGGGTAAGCACTGAAGCTTTCTTT. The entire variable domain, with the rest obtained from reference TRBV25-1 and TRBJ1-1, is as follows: EADIYQTPRYLVIGTGKKITLECSQTMGHDKMYWYQQDPGMELHLIHYSYGVNSTEKGDLSSESTVSRIRTEHFPLTLESARPSHTSQYLCASSGWTGVSTEAFFGQGTRLTVV.

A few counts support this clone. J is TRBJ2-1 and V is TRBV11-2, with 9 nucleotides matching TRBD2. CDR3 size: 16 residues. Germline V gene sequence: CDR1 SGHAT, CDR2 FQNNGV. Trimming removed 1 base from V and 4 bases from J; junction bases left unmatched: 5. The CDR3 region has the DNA TGTGCCAGCAGCTTAGGTGGTAGCGGGGGTTACAATGAGCAGTTCTTC. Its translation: CASSLGGSGGYNEQFF.

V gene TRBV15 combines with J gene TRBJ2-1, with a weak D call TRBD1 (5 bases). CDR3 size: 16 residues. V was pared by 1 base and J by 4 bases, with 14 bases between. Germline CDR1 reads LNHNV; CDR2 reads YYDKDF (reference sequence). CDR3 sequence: CATSRGDRQIYNEQFF. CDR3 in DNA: TGTGCCACCAGCAGAGGAGACAGACAGATTTACAATGAGCAGTTCTTC.

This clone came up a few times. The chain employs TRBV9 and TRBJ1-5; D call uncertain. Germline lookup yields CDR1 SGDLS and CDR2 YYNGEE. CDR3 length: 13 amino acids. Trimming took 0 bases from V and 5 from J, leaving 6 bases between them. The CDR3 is CASSVGQYQPQHF. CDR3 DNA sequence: TGTGCCAGCAGCGTAGGACAATATCAGCCCCAGCATTTT.

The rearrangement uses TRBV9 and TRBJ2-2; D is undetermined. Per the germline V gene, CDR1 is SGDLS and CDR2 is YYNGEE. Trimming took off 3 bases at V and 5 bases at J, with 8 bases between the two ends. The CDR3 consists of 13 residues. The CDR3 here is CASSARLTGELFF. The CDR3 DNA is TGTGCCAGCAGCGCCCGGTTAACCGGGGAGCTGTTTTTT.

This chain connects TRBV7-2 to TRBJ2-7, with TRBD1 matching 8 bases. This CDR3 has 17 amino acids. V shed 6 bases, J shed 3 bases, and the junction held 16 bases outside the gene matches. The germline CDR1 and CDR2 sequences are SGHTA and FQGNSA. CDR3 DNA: TGTGCCAGCAGTCTCCGACAGGGGAGTTTCTCGAACTACGAGCAGTACTTC. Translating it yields CASSLRQGSFSNYEQYF.

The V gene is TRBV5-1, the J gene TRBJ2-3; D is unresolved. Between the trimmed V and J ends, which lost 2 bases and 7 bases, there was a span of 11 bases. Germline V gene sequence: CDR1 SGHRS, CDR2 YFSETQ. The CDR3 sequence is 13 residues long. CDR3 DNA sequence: TGCGCCAGCAGCTTAGGAGAGGCGAATACGCAGTATTTT. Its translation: CASSLGEANTQYF. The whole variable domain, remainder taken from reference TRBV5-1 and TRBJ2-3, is KAGVTQTPRYLIKTRGQQVTLSCSPISGHRSVSWYQQTPGQGLQFLFEYFSETQRNKGNFPGRFSGRQFSNSRSEMNVSTLELGDSALYLCASSLGEANTQYFGPGTRLTVL.

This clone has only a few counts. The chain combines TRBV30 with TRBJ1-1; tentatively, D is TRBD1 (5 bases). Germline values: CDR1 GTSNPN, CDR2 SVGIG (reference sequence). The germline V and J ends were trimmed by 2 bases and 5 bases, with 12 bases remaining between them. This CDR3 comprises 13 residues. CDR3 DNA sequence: TGTGCCTGGAGTACAGGATGGCGGACTGAAGCTTTCTTT. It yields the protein CAWSTGWRTEAFF.

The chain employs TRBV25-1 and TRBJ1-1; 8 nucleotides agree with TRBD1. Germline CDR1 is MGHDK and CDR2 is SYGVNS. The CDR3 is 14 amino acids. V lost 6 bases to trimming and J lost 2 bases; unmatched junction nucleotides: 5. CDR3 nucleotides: TGTGCCAGCAGGCAAACAGGGGGTAACACTGAAGCTTTCTTT. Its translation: CASRQTGGNTEAFF.

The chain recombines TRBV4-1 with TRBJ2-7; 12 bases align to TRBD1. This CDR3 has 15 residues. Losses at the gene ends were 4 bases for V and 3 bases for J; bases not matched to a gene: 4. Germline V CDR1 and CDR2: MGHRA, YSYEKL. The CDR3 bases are TGCGCCAGCAGCCCGGGACAGGGGGCTTTCTACGAGCAGTACTTC. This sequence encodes CASSPGQGAFYEQYF.

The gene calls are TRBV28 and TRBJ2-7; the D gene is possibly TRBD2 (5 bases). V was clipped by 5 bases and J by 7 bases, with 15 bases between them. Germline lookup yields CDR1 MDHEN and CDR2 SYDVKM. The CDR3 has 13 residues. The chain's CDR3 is CASSPPGKPEQYF. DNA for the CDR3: TGTGCCAGCAGTCCCCCGGGAAAGCCTGAGCAGTACTTC.

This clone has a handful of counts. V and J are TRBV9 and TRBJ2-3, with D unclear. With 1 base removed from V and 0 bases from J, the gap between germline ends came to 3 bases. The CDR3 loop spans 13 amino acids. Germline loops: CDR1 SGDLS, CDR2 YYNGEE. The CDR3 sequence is CASSVTSTDTQYF. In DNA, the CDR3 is TGTGCCAGCAGCGTAACTAGCACAGATACGCAGTATTTT.

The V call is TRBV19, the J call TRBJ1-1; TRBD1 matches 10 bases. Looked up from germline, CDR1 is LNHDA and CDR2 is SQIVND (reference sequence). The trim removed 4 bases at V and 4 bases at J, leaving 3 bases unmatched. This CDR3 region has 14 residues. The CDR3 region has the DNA TGTGCCAGTAGTAGACAGGGGGCTGGCACTGAAGCTTTCTTT. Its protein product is CASSRQGAGTEAFF.

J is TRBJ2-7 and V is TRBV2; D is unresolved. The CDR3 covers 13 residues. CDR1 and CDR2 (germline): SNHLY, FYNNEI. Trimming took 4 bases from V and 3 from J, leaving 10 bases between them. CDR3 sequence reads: CASSATQSYEQYF. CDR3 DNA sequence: TGTGCCAGCAGTGCCACACAGAGCTACGAGCAGTACTTC.

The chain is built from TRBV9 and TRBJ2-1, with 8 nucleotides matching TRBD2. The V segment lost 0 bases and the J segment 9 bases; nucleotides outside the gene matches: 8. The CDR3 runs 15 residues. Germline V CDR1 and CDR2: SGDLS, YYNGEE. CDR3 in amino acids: CASSVGSSGVGEQFF. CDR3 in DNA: TGTGCCAGCAGCGTAGGAAGTAGCGGGGTCGGTGAGCAGTTCTTC.

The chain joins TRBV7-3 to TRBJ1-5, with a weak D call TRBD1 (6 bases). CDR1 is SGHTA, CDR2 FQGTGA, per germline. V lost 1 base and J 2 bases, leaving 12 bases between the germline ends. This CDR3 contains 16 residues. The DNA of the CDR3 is TGTGCCAGCAGCTTAAAAGGGAGGGGGGGCAATCAGCCCCAGCATTTT. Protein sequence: CASSLKGRGGNQPQHF.

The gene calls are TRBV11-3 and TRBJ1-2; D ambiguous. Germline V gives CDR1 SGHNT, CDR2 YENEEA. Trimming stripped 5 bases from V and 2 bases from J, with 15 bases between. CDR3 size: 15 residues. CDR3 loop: CASSPGGRPNYGYTF. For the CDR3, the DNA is TGTGCCAGCAGCCCGGGAGGACGGCCCAACTATGGCTACACCTTC. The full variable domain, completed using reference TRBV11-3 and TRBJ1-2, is EAGVVQSPRYKIIEKKQPVAFWCNPISGHNTLYWYLQNLGQGPELLIRYENEEAVDDSQLPKDRFSAERLKGVDSTLKIQPAELGDSAVYLCASSPGGRPNYGYTFGSGTRLTVV.

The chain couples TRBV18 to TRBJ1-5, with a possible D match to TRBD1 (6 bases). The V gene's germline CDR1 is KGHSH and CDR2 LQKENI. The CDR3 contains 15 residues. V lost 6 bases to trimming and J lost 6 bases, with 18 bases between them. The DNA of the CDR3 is TGTGCCAGCTCCCGCGACACAGGGAATGGTCAGCCCCAGCATTTT. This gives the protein CASSRDTGNGQPQHF. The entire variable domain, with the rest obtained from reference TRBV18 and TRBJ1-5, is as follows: NAGVMQNPRHLVRRRGQEARLRCSPMKGHSHVYWYRQLPEEGLKFMVYLQKENIIDESGMPKERFSAEFPKEGPSILRIQQVVRGDSAAYFCASSRDTGNGQPQHFGDGTRLSIL.

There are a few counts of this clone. The CDR3 DNA sequence: TGTGCCAGCAGCTGGGGACTAGCGGGAGCTGGTGATGAGCAGTTCTTC. Encoded protein: CASSWGLAGAGDEQFF. This chain connects TRBV7-8 to TRBJ2-1; TRBD2 matches 14 bases. The CDR3 runs to 16 residues. Germline lookup yields CDR1 SGHVS and CDR2 FQNEAQ. Trimming at V came to 4 bases and at J to 8 bases, leaving 7 bases not matched to a gene.